This TCR beta chain is drawn from a study of Ad26.COV2.S vaccination and SARS-CoV-2 variants. Only in-frame clones appear in the TCRdb table, and some are missing; sequencing was by immunoSEQ multiplex PCR. The sample yields over 450,000 clones, roughly 87% seen once. Treatment given: over 15 received Ad26.COV2.S at low or high dose, single or two shots; five or six received placebo; per-sample allocation not given. All samples were drawn on day 63, counting from the first vaccine or placebo injection. Germline loops: CDR1 LGHNA, CDR2 YSLEER. Trimming shortened V by 4 bases and J by 8 bases, and 23 bases separated the two germline ends. The CDR3 has 16 amino acids.

This sequence originates from a person aged 18 to 65 who received the Ad26.COV2.S COVID-19 vaccine or a placebo. J is TRBJ1-2 and V is TRBV4-3, with D possibly being TRBD1 (6 bases). Source: peripheral blood, taken in a trial of Ad26.COV2.S vaccine versus placebo. CDR3 in DNA: TGCGCCAGCAGCCGATTACAGGGTCGAGAGTATGAGGGCTACACCTTC. Amino acids: CASSRLQGREYEGYTF.